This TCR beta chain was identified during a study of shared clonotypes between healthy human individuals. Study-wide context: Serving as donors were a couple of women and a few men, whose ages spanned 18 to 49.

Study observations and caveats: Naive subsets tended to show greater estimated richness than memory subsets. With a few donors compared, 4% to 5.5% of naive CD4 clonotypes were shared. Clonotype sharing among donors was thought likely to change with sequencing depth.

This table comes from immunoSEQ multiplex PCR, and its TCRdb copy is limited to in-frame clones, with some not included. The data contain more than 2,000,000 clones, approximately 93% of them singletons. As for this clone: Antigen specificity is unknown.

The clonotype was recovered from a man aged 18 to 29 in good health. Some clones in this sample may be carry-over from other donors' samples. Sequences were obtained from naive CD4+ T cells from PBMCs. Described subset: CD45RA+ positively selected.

This CDR3 reads CASSADRVQTQYF. CDR3 in DNA: TGTGCCAGCAGCGCAGACAGGGTCCAGACCCAGTACTTC. The V call is TRBV7-2, the J call TRBJ2-5, with 7 bases lining up with TRBD1. V shed 5 bases and J 6 bases; nucleotides not matched to a gene: 6. CDR3 size: 13 residues. Germline loops: CDR1 SGHTA, CDR2 FQGNSA. Together with reference TRBV7-2 and TRBJ2-5, the CDR3 gives the full variable domain: GAGVSQSPSNKVTEKGKDVELRCDPISGHTALYWYRQSLGQGLEFLIYFQGNSAPDKSGLPSDRFSAERTGGSVSTLTIQRTQQEDSAVYLCASSADRVQTQYFGPGTRLLVL.